The rows below give T cell receptor beta chains drawn from one sample of a study of OX40 agonist ivuxolimab in advanced cancers. Data came from immunoSEQ multiplex PCR; TCRdb stores just in-frame clones and leaves some out. The sample has under 20,000 clones; around four fifths are singletons. The input for sequencing was CD4+ or CD8+ T cells sorted from blood, taken in a trial of the OX40 agonist ivuxolimab. These TCRs come from an adult with an advanced solid tumor such as melanoma, head and neck, liver or kidney cancer. Each CDR3 is given with its conserved first and last residue. D genes are given only for firm matches. Rows may omit the clone size; those that give it use once, few, many or a size class.

d_call: NA
clone_size: NA
v_call: TRBV28
j_call: TRBJ2-5
cdr3_nt: TGTGCCAGCAGTTTATCACCAGGGGGCGGGAGAACCCGGTACCAAGAGACCCAGTACTTC
cdr3_aa: CASSLSPGGGRTRYQETQYF

d_call: NA
clone_size: NA
v_call: TRBV7-2
j_call: TRBJ1-1
cdr3_nt: TGTGCCAGCAGCTTAAGGAGGTCGAACACTGAAGCTTTCTTT
cdr3_aa: CASSLRRSNTEAFF

d_call: TRBD1
clone_size: NA
v_call: TRBV6-5
j_call: TRBJ2-7
cdr3_nt: TGTGCCAGCAGCCCGGGACAGGGCTCCTACGAGCAGTACTTC
cdr3_aa: CASSPGQGSYEQYF

d_call: NA
clone_size: NA
v_call: TRBV28
j_call: TRBJ2-2
cdr3_nt: TGTGCCAGCAGTTTATTCCCCGGACAAGAGCTGTTTTTT
cdr3_aa: CASSLFPGQELFF

d_call: NA
clone_size: NA
v_call: TRBV4-1
j_call: TRBJ2-3
cdr3_nt: TGCGCCAGCAGCCAAGGTCAAGATACGCAGTATTTT
cdr3_aa: CASSQGQDTQYF

d_call: TRBD1
clone_size: NA
v_call: TRBV7-6
j_call: TRBJ1-1
cdr3_nt: TGTGCCAGCAGCTCACGACAGGGGGTTTACACTGAAGCTTTCTTT
cdr3_aa: CASSSRQGVYTEAFF

d_call: NA
clone_size: NA
v_call: TRBV27
j_call: TRBJ2-1
cdr3_nt: TGTGCCAGCAGTCTAATGGCTAGCGCTTACAATGAGCAGTTCTTC
cdr3_aa: CASSLMASAYNEQFF

d_call: NA
clone_size: NA
v_call: TRBV7-9
j_call: TRBJ2-5
cdr3_nt: TGTGCCAGCAGCCCGGGAGTGGAGACCCAGTACTTC
cdr3_aa: CASSPGVETQYF

d_call: TRBD1
clone_size: NA
v_call: TRBV7-7
j_call: TRBJ2-7
cdr3_nt: TGTGCCAGCAGCTCCTCGACAGGGGACGAGCAGTACTTC
cdr3_aa: CASSSSTGDEQYF

d_call: TRBD2
clone_size: NA
v_call: TRBV4-1
j_call: TRBJ2-2
cdr3_nt: TGCGCCAGCATCCAAGTAGCGGGGGGTGGCGGGGAGCTGTTTTTT
cdr3_aa: CASIQVAGGGGELFF

d_call: NA
clone_size: NA
v_call: TRBV6-5
j_call: TRBJ1-1
cdr3_nt: TGTGCCAGTTCTAGGGCTGGAGGCACTGAAGCTTTCTTT
cdr3_aa: CASSRAGGTEAFF

d_call: NA
clone_size: NA
v_call: TRBV4-3
j_call: TRBJ2-7
cdr3_nt: TGCGCCAGCAGCCAAGGGACAACTTACGAGCAGTACTTC
cdr3_aa: CASSQGTTYEQYF

d_call: NA
clone_size: once
v_call: TRBV9
j_call: TRBJ2-3
cdr3_nt: TGTGCCAGCAGCGGTAGCGGATACACAGATACGCAGTATTTT
cdr3_aa: CASSGSGYTDTQYF

d_call: TRBD1
clone_size: NA
v_call: TRBV5-6
j_call: TRBJ2-7
cdr3_nt: TGTGCCAGCAGCCCTGGACAGGTTTGGTACGAGCAGTACTTC
cdr3_aa: CASSPGQVWYEQYF

d_call: NA
clone_size: NA
v_call: TRBV9
j_call: TRBJ2-2
cdr3_nt: TGTGCCAGCAGCGTAGAGGGTAGGACGACGACCACCGGGGAGCTGTTTTTT
cdr3_aa: CASSVEGRTTTTGELFF

d_call: NA
clone_size: NA
v_call: TRBV2
j_call: TRBJ2-7
cdr3_nt: TGTGCCAGCAGTATCTCAGGTGGCGAGCAGTACTTC
cdr3_aa: CASSISGGEQYF

d_call: NA
clone_size: NA
v_call: TRBV5-1
j_call: TRBJ2-7
cdr3_nt: TGCGCCAGCAGCTTGGCTTGGGGCTCCTACGAGCAGTACTTC
cdr3_aa: CASSLAWGSYEQYF

d_call: TRBD1
clone_size: few
v_call: TRBV2
j_call: TRBJ2-7
cdr3_nt: TGTGCCAGCACCTTTGGGACAGGGGTGGAGCAGTACTTC
cdr3_aa: CASTFGTGVEQYF

d_call: NA
clone_size: NA
v_call: TRBV4-1
j_call: TRBJ2-7
cdr3_nt: TGCGCCAGCAGCCAAAGGAACGGGGACGGACCCTACGAGCAGTACTTC
cdr3_aa: CASSQRNGDGPYEQYF

d_call: NA
clone_size: medium-sized
v_call: TRBV28
j_call: TRBJ2-7
cdr3_nt: TGTGCCAGCAGTTTAGGATCCTACGAGCAGTACTTC
cdr3_aa: CASSLGSYEQYF

d_call: NA
clone_size: NA
v_call: TRBV19
j_call: TRBJ1-1
cdr3_nt: TGTGCCAGTAGTAATACGGGGGCAGGGACTGAAGCTTTCTTT
cdr3_aa: CASSNTGAGTEAFF

d_call: NA
clone_size: NA
v_call: TRBV27
j_call: TRBJ1-5
cdr3_nt: TGTGCCAGCAGTACTACCTTTGGACACCGGCCCCAGCATTTT
cdr3_aa: CASSTTFGHRPQHF

d_call: NA
clone_size: once
v_call: TRBV13
j_call: TRBJ1-2
cdr3_nt: TGTGCCAGCAGCTTAGGCCGGGCCAGAGCTAACTATGGCTACACCTTC
cdr3_aa: CASSLGRARANYGYTF

d_call: NA
clone_size: NA
v_call: TRBV7-2
j_call: TRBJ1-1
cdr3_nt: TGTGCCTCAAGGGGATTGAACACTGAAGCTTTCTTT
cdr3_aa: CASRGLNTEAFF

d_call: TRBD2
clone_size: NA
v_call: TRBV4-3
j_call: TRBJ2-3
cdr3_nt: TGCGCCAGCAGCCAAGGGGCAGCGGGAGTGACAGATACGCAGTATTTT
cdr3_aa: CASSQGAAGVTDTQYF

d_call: TRBD2
clone_size: NA
v_call: TRBV9
j_call: TRBJ2-5
cdr3_nt: TGTGCCAGCAGCGTACTAGCGGGAGACGGGGAGACCCAGTACTTC
cdr3_aa: CASSVLAGDGETQYF

d_call: TRBD2
clone_size: NA
v_call: TRBV19
j_call: TRBJ2-1
cdr3_nt: TGTGCCAGTAGTACGCGGGAGCTAGGCAATGAGCAGTTCTTC
cdr3_aa: CASSTRELGNEQFF

d_call: NA
clone_size: NA
v_call: TRBV7-2
j_call: TRBJ2-3
cdr3_nt: TGTGCCAGCAGCTTAGCGCTGGGTGGAGATACGCAGTATTTT
cdr3_aa: CASSLALGGDTQYF

d_call: NA
clone_size: NA
v_call: TRBV29-1
j_call: TRBJ2-5
cdr3_nt: TGCAGCGTAGGGGCCGTCCAAGAGACCCAGTACTTC
cdr3_aa: CSVGAVQETQYF

d_call: NA
clone_size: NA
v_call: TRBV7-9
j_call: TRBJ2-3
cdr3_nt: TGTGCCAGCAGCCCCCGGCAGGGTCTGACAGATACGCAGTATTTT
cdr3_aa: CASSPRQGLTDTQYF